This T cell receptor beta chain derives from a study of shared clonotypes between healthy human individuals (dated by TCRdb to 2019 to 2021). A note on the overall study: A couple of women and a few men aged 18 to 49 years were included in the cohort. For each donor, CD4 naive and CD4 memory were each run on three plates, CD8 naive on two plates, and CD8 memory on one plate. To estimate repertoire size and how much clonotypes are shared between individuals, the study performed deep sequencing of blood TCR repertoires from roughly five healthy adults. To increase sequencing depth and limit assay-specific biases, different laboratories used diverse techniques to prepare libraries and sequence TCR repertoires. Leukapheresis yielded between about 0.8 and 9.5 billion PBMCs per donor. The study at large found these results: About 5% of naive CD4, 3% to 4% of naive CD8, about 2.4% of memory CD4, and around 0.4% of memory CD8 clonotypes were shared across several donors. Naive subsets generally had larger estimated clonotype richness than memory subsets. Compared with non-shared clonotypes, clonotypes shared by all four sorted-subset donors had higher generation probabilities. Rarefaction of sorted-subset datasets indicated incomplete sequencing despite the large sequencing depth. Based on pairwise subsampling, the degree of clonotype sharing among donors was expected to be affected by sequencing depth. Because the study included only a small number of donors, the genetic and exposure-history diversity represented was limited. Sampling was restricted to blood, and TCR repertoires in tissue are likely to differ from TCR repertoires in blood.

For the CD8 naive samples, CD45RO-negative cells were positively selected for CCR7, yielding a CD45RA+CCR7+ population from which TemRA cells were excluded. Donors were healthy HIV-negative adults with no recently reported acute infections or vaccinations. Every donor was a Caucasian adult residing in Nashville, Tennessee, USA. Blood was collected by leukapheresis, and PBMCs were isolated by Ficoll-Histopaque density gradient centrifugation and then cryopreserved in liquid nitrogen vapor phase. Purity and quantity of every magnetically sorted T cell population were checked by analytical flow cytometry. Each sorted fraction had its genomic DNA isolated and then quantified by UV absorbance on a Nanodrop 2000c. To note about this clone: No antigen is known for it. No much larger clone exists at a distance of one base, and base qualities are not known. The same CDR3 also results from other DNA sequences found in this sample.

TCR CDR3 regions were amplified from genomic DNA by multiplex PCR using the deep immunoSEQ assay. Genomic DNA extracted from each cell subset was distributed evenly over all wells of several immunoSEQ 96-well plates, and each plate served as one replicate. For sorted subsets, 200 to 250 ng of genomic DNA, equivalent to roughly 33,000 T cell genomes, went into each replicate PCR. The purified libraries were quantified using a Qubit 3.0 fluorometer, sized with a Bioanalyzer 2100, and then quantified again using the KAPA Library Quantification kit. Each immunoSEQ 96-well plate was sequenced on its own single-read 150-cycle Illumina NextSeq 550 flow cell. The original pipeline was this. Because only junctional sequences without quality scores were contained in the immunoSEQ output, filtering matching that applied to full-length reads could not be performed. To assign V/J genes and CDR3, sequences were annotated using PyIR, a Python wrapper for IgBLAST v1.9, with IMGT germline references. Reads with weak V/J assignments (E-value above 1e-6), missing CDR3, stop codons, out-of-frame junctions, or ambiguous translated residues were removed. V3J clonotypes were defined as sequences sharing an identical inferred V gene, J gene, and CDR3 amino acid sequence. Percentage overlap between repertoires was calculated by dividing the number of shared unique clonotypes by the size of the smaller repertoire. Three approaches were used to assess repertoire richness: RTK rarefaction, the Chao1 estimator, and Recon v2.1 estimates of unobserved clonotypes. Generation probabilities for all TCRbeta clonotypes obtained by the gDNA method from a handful of donors were computed using OLGA. Sourced from immuneACCESS, this table was stored by TCRdb with only in-frame sequences that have V and J called. A share of the clones is absent; for the studies checked, an unresolved V gene accounts for under half, and the remainder has no known explanation. The DNA was the basis for D and trimming; V, J and clone size are from that table. This sample lists hundreds of thousands of clones; approximately 92% were detected once. Jointly, the top ten make up 20% to 30% of the sample.

The sample taken for sequencing was naive CD8+ T cells sorted from blood. The cell subset or site label for this specimen denotes: CD45RA+CCR7+. The receptor's source is a man aged 30-40 years in good health.

The nucleotides read TGTGCCAGCAGCTTAGGGGGGCTAGAGACCCAGTACTTC. This sequence encodes CASSLGGLETQYF. The rearranged segments are TRBV7-9 and TRBJ2-5; TRBD1 is possibly the D segment (6 matching bases). Between the V and J ends, shortened by 1 base and 4 bases respectively, the junction contains 7 bases. Measured from the cysteine to the phenylalanine, the CDR3 is 13 residues long. Of all the DNA, just the CDR3 is kept, 39 bases in frame from base 1. As encoded in the germline V gene (reference sequence), CDR1 is SEHNR while CDR2 is FQNEAQ.